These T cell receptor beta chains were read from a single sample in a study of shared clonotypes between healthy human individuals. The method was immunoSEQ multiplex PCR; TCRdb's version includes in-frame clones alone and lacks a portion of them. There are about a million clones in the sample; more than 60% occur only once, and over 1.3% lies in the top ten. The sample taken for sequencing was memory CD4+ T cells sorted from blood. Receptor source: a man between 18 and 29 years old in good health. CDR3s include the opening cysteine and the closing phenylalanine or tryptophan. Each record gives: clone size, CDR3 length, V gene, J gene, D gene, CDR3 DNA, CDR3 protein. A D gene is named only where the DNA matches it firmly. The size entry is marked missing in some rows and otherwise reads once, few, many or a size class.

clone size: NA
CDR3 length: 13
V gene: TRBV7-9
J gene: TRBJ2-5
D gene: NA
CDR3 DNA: TGTGCCAGCAGCCAAGGGGGAGGAGAGACCCAGTACTTC
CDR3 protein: CASSQGGGETQYF

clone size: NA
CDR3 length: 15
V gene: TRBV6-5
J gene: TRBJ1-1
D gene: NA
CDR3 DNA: TGTGCCAGCAGTTACGCTCGGGCGGGACCCTCTGAAGCTTTCTTT
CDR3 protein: CASSYARAGPSEAFF

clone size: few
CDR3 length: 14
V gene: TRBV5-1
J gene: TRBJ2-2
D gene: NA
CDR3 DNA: TGCGCCAGCAGCTTGAAGGTAGATTCCGGGGAGCTGTTTTTT
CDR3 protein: CASSLKVDSGELFF

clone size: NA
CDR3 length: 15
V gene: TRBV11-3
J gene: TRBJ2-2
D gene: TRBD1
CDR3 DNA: TGTGCCAGCAGCTTAGAATCACAGGGGACCGGGGAGCTGTTTTTT
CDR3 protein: CASSLESQGTGELFF

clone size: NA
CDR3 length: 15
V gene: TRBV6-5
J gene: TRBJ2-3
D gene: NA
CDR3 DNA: TGTGCCAGCAGTTACGTGGGGGGAGGTACAGATACGCAGTATTTT
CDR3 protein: CASSYVGGGTDTQYF

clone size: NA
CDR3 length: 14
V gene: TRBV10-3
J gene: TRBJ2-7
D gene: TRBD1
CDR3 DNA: TGTGCCATCAGTGTAAGGACAGGGGATTACGAGCAGTACTTC
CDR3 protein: CAISVRTGDYEQYF

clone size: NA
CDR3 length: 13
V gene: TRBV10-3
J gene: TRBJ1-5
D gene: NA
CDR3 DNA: TGTGCCATCAGTGAGCCAGGGAATCAGCCCCAGCATTTT
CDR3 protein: CAISEPGNQPQHF

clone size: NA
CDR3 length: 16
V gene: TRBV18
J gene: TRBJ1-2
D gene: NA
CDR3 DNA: TGTGCCAGCTCACCAGCGAGTGGGGGGCGCAACTATGGCTACACCTTC
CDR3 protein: CASSPASGGRNYGYTF

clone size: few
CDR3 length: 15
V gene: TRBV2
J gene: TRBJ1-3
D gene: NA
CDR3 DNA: TGTGCCAGCAGCCCGGTCCGGGGTGCGGTCAACACCATATATTTT
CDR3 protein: CASSPVRGAVNTIYF

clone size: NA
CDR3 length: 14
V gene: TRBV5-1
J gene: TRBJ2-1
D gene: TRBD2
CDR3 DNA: TGCGCCAGACGCGGGACTAGCGGTTACAATGAGCAGTTCTTC
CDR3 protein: CARRGTSGYNEQFF

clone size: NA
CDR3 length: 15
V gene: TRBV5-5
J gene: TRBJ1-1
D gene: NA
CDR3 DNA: TGTGCCAGCAGCTTGGTAACAGGGTTGGTGACTGAAGCTTTCTTT
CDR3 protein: CASSLVTGLVTEAFF

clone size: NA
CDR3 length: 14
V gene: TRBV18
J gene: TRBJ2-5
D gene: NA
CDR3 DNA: TGTGCCAGCTCACCCTTAGCGTACCAAGAGACCCAGTACTTC
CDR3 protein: CASSPLAYQETQYF

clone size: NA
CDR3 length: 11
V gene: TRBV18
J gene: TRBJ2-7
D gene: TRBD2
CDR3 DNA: TGTGCCAGCTCACGGGAGCGGGAGTATTACTTC
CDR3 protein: CASSREREYYF

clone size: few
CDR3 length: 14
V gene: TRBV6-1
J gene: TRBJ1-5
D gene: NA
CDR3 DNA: TGTGCCACTGTGCCCCCCTCTAGCAATCAGCCCCAGCATTTT
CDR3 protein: CATVPPSSNQPQHF

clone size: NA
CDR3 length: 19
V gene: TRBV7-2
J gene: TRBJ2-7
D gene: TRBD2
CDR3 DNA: TGTGCCAGCAGCTTAGAAGTGGTGGCTAGCGGGAGCCGGCCCTACGAGCAGTACTTC
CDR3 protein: CASSLEVVASGSRPYEQYF

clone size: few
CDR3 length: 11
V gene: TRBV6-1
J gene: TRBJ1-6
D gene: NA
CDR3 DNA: TGTGCCAGCAGTGAAGGTTCACCCCTCCACTTT
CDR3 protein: CASSEGSPLHF

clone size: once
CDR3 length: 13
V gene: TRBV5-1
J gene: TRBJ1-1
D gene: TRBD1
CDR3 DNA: TGCGCCAGCATGGTAGGGGGCAATGGTGAAGCTTTCTTT
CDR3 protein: CASMVGGNGEAFF

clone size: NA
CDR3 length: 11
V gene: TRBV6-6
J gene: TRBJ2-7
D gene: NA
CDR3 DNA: TGTGCCAGCAGGCCCAGCTACGAGCAGTACTTC
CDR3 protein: CASRPSYEQYF

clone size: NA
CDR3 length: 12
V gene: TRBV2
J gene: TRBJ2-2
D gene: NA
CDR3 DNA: TGTGCCAGCGGAGACAGTTTCGGGGAGCTGTTTTTT
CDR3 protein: CASGDSFGELFF

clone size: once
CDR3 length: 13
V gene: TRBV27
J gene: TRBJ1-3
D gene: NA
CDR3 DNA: TGTGCCAGCAGAGACAGTAATGGAAACACCATATATTTT
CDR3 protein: CASRDSNGNTIYF

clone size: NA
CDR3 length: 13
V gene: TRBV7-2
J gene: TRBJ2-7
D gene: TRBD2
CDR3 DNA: TGTGCCAGCAGCATCAGGACTAGCGACGAGCAGTACTTC
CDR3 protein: CASSIRTSDEQYF

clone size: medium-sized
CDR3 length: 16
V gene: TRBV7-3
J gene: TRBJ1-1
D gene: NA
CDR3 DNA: TGTGCCAGCAGCCCCCAACAGGGACTCTTGAACACTGAAGCTTTCTTT
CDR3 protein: CASSPQQGLLNTEAFF

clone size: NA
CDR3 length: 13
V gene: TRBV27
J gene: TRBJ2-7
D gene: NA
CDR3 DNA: TGTGCCAGCAGTCCCCCAGGACCCCACGAGCAGTACTTC
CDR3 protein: CASSPPGPHEQYF

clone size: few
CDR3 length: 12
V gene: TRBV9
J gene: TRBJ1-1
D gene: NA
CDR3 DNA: TGTGCCAGCAGTGGTGTGGGAGCGAAAGCTTTCTTT
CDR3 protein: CASSGVGAKAFF

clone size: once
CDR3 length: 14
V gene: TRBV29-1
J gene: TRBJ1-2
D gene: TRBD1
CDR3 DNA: TGCAGCGTTGACCAAGGGACAGACAACTATGGCTACACCTTC
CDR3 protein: CSVDQGTDNYGYTF

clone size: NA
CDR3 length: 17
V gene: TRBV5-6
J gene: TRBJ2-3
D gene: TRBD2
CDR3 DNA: TGTGCCAGCAGCTTGGCCGGACTAGCGGGAGGGACAGATACGCAGTATTTT
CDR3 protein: CASSLAGLAGGTDTQYF

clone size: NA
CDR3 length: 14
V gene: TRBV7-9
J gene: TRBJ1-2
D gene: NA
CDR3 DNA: TGTGCCAGCAGCTTAGCAGGGGAGGGCTATGGCTACACCTTC
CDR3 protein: CASSLAGEGYGYTF

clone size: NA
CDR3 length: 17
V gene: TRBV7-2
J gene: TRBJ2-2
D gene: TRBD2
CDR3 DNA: TGTGCCAGCAGCCCGCTGGCTAGCGGGAGGGTTGGCGGGGAGCTGTTTTTT
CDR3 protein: CASSPLASGRVGGELFF

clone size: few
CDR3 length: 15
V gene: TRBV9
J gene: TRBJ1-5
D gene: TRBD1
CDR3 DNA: TGTGCCAGCAGCCCTGGGACAGGGGAAAATCAGCCCCAGCATTTT
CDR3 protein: CASSPGTGENQPQHF

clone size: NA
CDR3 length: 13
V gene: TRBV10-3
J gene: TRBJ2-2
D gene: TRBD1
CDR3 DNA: TGTGCCACCGGACAGGGGTCAGGCGGGGAGCTGTTTTTT
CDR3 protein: CATGQGSGGELFF

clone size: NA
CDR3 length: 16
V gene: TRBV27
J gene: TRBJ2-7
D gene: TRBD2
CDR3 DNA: TGTGCCAGCAGCATCCACGCAACGGGGGGGAATTACGAGCAGTACTTC
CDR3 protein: CASSIHATGGNYEQYF

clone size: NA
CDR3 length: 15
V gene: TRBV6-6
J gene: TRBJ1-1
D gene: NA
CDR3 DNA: TGTGCCAGCAGTTACTCCGACGCCAGGGTCACTGAAGCTTTCTTT
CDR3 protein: CASSYSDARVTEAFF

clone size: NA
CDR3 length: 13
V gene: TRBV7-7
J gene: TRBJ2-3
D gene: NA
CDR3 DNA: TGTGCTCTGGGGCGGGGTAGCACAGATACGCAGTATTTT
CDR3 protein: CALGRGSTDTQYF

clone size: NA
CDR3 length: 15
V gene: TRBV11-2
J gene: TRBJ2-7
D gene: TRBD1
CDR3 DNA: TGTGCCAGCAGCTCCACCGGGACAGGGGCCTACGAGCAGTACTTC
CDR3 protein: CASSSTGTGAYEQYF

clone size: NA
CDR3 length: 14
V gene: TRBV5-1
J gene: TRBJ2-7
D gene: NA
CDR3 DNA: TGCGCCAGCAGCCCGTTAGGAGGTGAATACGAGCAGTACTTC
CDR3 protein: CASSPLGGEYEQYF

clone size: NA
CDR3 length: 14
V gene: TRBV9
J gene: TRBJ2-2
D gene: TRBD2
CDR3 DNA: TGTGCCAGCAGCGTAACTAGCGGCACCGGGGAGCTGTTTTTT
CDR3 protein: CASSVTSGTGELFF

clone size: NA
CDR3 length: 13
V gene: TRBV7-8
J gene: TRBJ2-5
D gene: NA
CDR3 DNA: TGTGCCAGCAGCTTAGCGGGGGGAGAGACCCAGTACTTC
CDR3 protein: CASSLAGGETQYF

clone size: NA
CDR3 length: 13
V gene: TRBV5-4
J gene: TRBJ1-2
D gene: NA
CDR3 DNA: TGTGCCAGCAGCTTGGACGGGGCCTATGGCTACACCTTC
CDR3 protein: CASSLDGAYGYTF

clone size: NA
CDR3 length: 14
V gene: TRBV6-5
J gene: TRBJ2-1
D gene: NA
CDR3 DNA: TGTGCCAGCAGTTACTCGGGCAGTTACAATGAGCAGTTCTTC
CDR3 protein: CASSYSGSYNEQFF